Sequencing of this TCR beta chain was carried out in a study of T cells after yellow fever vaccination. Study results and limitations: Abundant contaminating clonotypes from the bulk population could appear in FACS-sorted repertoires. Weaker, the secondary response peaked sooner, at day 5 versus 15. Clonotypes shared by both compartments, CD4 and CD8, made up a small share.

There are a few counts of this clonotype. The antigen remains unidentified. Researchers made TCR cDNA using 5'RACE template switching, and this step added a universal primer site and UMIs. TCRdb re-called the 5' RACE reads with MiXCR, one entry per CDR3 protein. This sample carries about 340,000 distinct CDR3 sequences, 4% of them seen once, and the ten largest clones take more than 20%. The CDR3 sequence is 14 residues long. V lost 2 bases and J lost 7, with 16 bases in between. Per germline, CDR1 SGHDT and CDR2 YYEEEE. The gene calls are TRBV5-6 and TRBJ2-7; D might be TRBD1 or TRBD2, each matching 5 bases. The specimen comprised PBMCs, sampled 5 days after the yellow fever booster vaccination. This clonotype was sampled from a man in his late teens or twenties who received the YFV17D yellow fever vaccine. The CDR3 is CASSFGLGKGEQYF. The CDR3 region has the DNA TGTGCCAGCAGCTTCGGGCTCGGGAAGGGGGAGCAGTACTTC.